This T cell receptor (beta chain) appears in the sequencing data of a study of response to subunit inactivated influenza vaccine. Study findings and constraints: Authors suggested each seasonal influenza vaccination recruits few new T cells.

About this clonotype itself: Its antigen is unidentified.

Looked up from germline, CDR1 is MDHEN and CDR2 is SYDVKM. V shed 2 bases and J shed 2 bases, with 10 bases lying between them. The CDR3 loop spans 15 amino acids. TCRdb redid the calling of the RT-PCR reads with MiXCR, one entry per CDR3 protein. The table records approximately 530,000 distinct CDR3 sequences, more than 7% of them present only once. This clonotype originated in a man in his fifties or sixties who received an inactivated influenza vaccine. Source: PBMCs from blood, taken approximately 25 months after vaccination. This sequence joins TRBV28 and TRBJ1-3; D is uncertain. CDR3 sequence: CASSLSLTAGNTIYF. As DNA, the CDR3 is TGTGCCAGCAGTTTAAGTCTCACAGCTGGAAACACCATATATTTT.